The T cell receptor (beta chain) under discussion was sequenced for a study of somatic mutations in cytotoxic T cells in rheumatoid arthritis. Study overall: The authors flow-sorted some V beta antibody-stained T-cell populations at nearly 100% purity, including V beta1+ cells that they sequenced for TCRB.

Study-wide results and limits: Significant differences in CD8+ T-cell clonality were not found between rheumatoid arthritis patients and healthy controls (age-matched).

This CDR3 has 17 amino acids. The V and J ends lost 3 bases and 4 bases, in that order; junction bases with no gene match: 9. CDR1 and CDR2 from the germline V gene are MNHEY and SMNVEV (reference sequence). On this clone itself: The antigen is unknown.

The assay was immunoSEQ multiplex PCR, and TCRdb's table has in-frame clones only and misses some. The sample has just over 20,000 clones, roughly four fifths seen once. What was sequenced was CD8+ T cells sorted from blood. The chain carries TRBV27 and TRBJ2-2; 9 bases map to TRBD1. This TCR derives from an adult with rheumatoid arthritis. This CDR3 reads CASSFGTGSPITGELFF. CDR3 in DNA: TGTGCCAGCAGTTTTGGGACAGGGTCCCCGATCACCGGGGAGCTGTTTTTT.